The entry that follows covers one TCR beta chain sequence. Its target is not known. Among the patients, none had received any treatment before thyroid surgery. CDR3 length equals 15 residues. From germline, CDR1 is MNHNS and CDR2 SASEGT. This entry is derived from a study of metastatic and nonmetastatic thyroid tumors. The overall study: Patients with malignant and benign thyroid disease provided blood and tumor or nodule tissue, whose repertoires were compared. General study points: Significantly higher TCR beta diversity was reportedly seen in malignant thyroid tumors than benign nodules, in blood and tumor.

As originally analysed: Building a distant-metastasis classifier for papillary thyroid cancer drew on CDR3 differences across clinicopathological groups. TCRdb reprocessed the PCR reads using MiXCR. In this record, the V and J calls reflect TCRdb's handling and not the investigators' own analysis. The sample includes some 7,400 clones, 25% to 35% seen only once; the top ten take roughly 27%. Sequenced: adjacent normal tissue. V is TRBV6-1 and J is TRBJ1-2, with TRBD1 matching 9 bases. The receptor comes from a male donor with papillary thyroid cancer or a benign thyroid nodule (not recorded which). Some clones in this sample may be carry-over from other donors' samples. CDR3 loop: CSRGPVTGGVDCYTF. Written as DNA, the CDR3 is TGTTCCCGCGGTCCTGTAACAGGGGGCGTGGATTGCTACACCTTC.